These 4 T cell receptor beta chains came from one sample sequenced in a study of human T cells and chemical hapten exposure. One entry per CDR3 protein, called by TCRdb with MiXCR from the RACE reads. Of hundreds of thousands of distinct CDR3 sequences listed, about 6% are singletons. Time point defined: patch test 2, 6 weeks after DPC sensitization. As for treatment: therapeutic diphenylcyclopropenone sensitization with weekly scalp DPC. The sequences come from whole blood, collected in connection with sensitization to the hapten diphenylcyclopropenone (DPC). Receptors were obtained from a woman under 30 with alopecia areata. Some clones in this sample may be carry-over from other donors' samples.

In this sample, this clonotype turned up a few times. The chain has TRBV10-3 and TRBJ2-1, with TRBD2 matching 9 bases. Germline CDR1 ENHRY, CDR2 SYGVKD. This CDR3 has 14 residues. Germline trimming cut 7 bases from V and 3 bases from J; bases unmatched to any gene: 4. The CDR3 DNA follows: TGTGCCATCACCGATAGCGGGGGCTACAATGAGCAGTTCTTC. Its protein is CAITDSGGYNEQFF.

Comment on this clonotype: A single base separates this from a much larger clone, so it may be a read error. The chain has TRBV7-2 and TRBJ2-5; D is perhaps TRBD1 or TRBD2 (5 bases each). Germline CDR1 is SGHTA and CDR2 is FQGNSA. The CDR3 has 13 amino acids. This CDR3 is CASSLDSGTPAGF. The CDR3 DNA sequence: TGTGCCAGCAGCTTGGATTCCGGGACCCCGGCGGGCTTC.

This clonotype was counted many times. The V gene is TRBV12-3 or TRBV12-4, the J gene TRBJ1-1, with 9 bases lining up with TRBD1. Trimming removed 6 bases from V and 3 bases from J; junction bases left unmatched: 8. CDR3 length: 15 residues. DNA of the CDR3: TGTGCCAGCAGCCCGGGACAGGGTTATGACACTGAAGCTTTCTTT. Its protein is CASSPGQGYDTEAFF.

This clonotype showed up just a few times. Given a much more abundant clone one base away, this may be a read error. The chain has TRBV6-4 and TRBJ2-3, with 9 bases aligning to TRBD2. Germline V gene lookup returns CDR1 MRHNA and CDR2 SNTAGT. Trimming cost V 6 bases and J 2 bases; bases outside gene matches: 3. This CDR3 has 14 amino acids. Here the CDR3 reads CASRERGDTDTQYF. In DNA, the CDR3 is TGTGCCAGCAGAGAGCGGGGGGACACAGATACGCAGTATTTT.